This TCR beta chain was documented in a study of CD8 T cells in Susac syndrome. When the RNA was reverse transcribed, random hexamers were used with an input of roughly 0.5 to 1 ug. TCRdb recomputed calls from the immunoSEQ multiplex PCR reads with MiXCR, one row per CDR3 protein. The repertoire consists of 95,000 to 150,000 distinct CDR3 sequences, with about 94% occurring once and the leading ten covering around 0.2%. Worth noting for this clonotype: Its antigen is undetermined.

Trimming at V came to 5 bases and at J to 5 bases, leaving 7 bases not matched to a gene. Germline CDR1 is SGDLS and CDR2 is YYNGEE. This CDR3 is built from 15 residues. General study results and limits: Susac-specific public clones were found in total CD8+ and CD8+ TEMRA repertoires, numbering roughly 15 and five, respectively.

This receptor was identified in a human donor with Susac syndrome. Sequencing was done on a sample of CD8+ T cells from PBMCs. The chain has TRBV9 and TRBJ2-4, with 10 bases identical to TRBD2. The CDR3 nucleotides read TGTGCCAGCAGTGGAGCGGGGGGGCGACAAAACATTCAGTACTTC. Amino acid sequence: CASSGAGGRQNIQYF.